This TCR beta chain was retrieved from a study of cytomegalovirus exposure and HLA in healthy donors (dated by TCRdb to the late 2010s). Background on the whole study: An earlier analysis of 587 of the donors reported approximately 300 Gb of sequence data and around 110 million unique TCR beta sequences obtained from some 170 million T cells. An early release that covered about 640 HLA-typed donors contained around 300 gigabases of sequencing data and tens of millions of unique TCR sequences. Of the approximately 400 genotyped donors, approximately 83% fell in the genetic ancestry cluster associated with self-reported Caucasian donors. The aim of the study was to test whether cataloging public T cell receptors could identify signatures of past pathogen exposure. The study used immunosequencing to profile the T cell repertoires of around 600 subjects and linked those repertoires to cytomegalovirus serostatus. A separate validation cohort of roughly 130 different subjects was used in addition to the 666-subject first cohort. To predict cytomegalovirus infection status, the study combined high-throughput TCR immunosequencing, statistical association of individual TCRs with disease status, and machine learning. A later analysis re-examined previously published TCR beta repertoires from just over 650 donors and added high-resolution HLA genotyping to investigate patterns of TCR occurrence. In the later analysis, no new phenotypic data were used to find candidate immune exposures; instead, reliance was placed on TCR beta sequences and their occurrence across donors. In an earlier analysis of 550 to 700 of the donors, high-throughput TCR beta sequencing was used to judge whether each TCR beta V gene segment behaved as functional or pseudogenic. Donor age, sex, ethnicity and CMV serostatus were compiled together with the repertoire data. Genome-wide SNP genotypes for about 65% of the roughly 670 donors were used in a later genetic analysis, which treated that subset as a discovery cohort. All discovery cohort repertoires had been generated on a single sequencing platform. Both class I and class II loci were covered by HLA typing, at four-digit resolution. The number of typed donors differed by locus: about 629-640 for A, B, C, DRB1 and DQB1; 522 for DQA1; 606 for DPA1; and 400 to 480 for DPB1. Because of strong linkage in the cohort, a few DR-DQ haplotypes were treated as single units for association and clustering. Among around 400 genotyped donors of the cohort, an average of 235,054 unique TCR beta nucleotide sequences were sequenced per donor, roughly a sixth of them non-productive.

Points the paper makes about the study in general: While some public TCRs were present in many individuals, most TCR sequences turned up only very rarely across donors. A later analysis associated around 16,000 TCR beta sequences with specific HLA alleles at a false discovery rate of 0.05. A later analysis found that HLA-associated TCR beta chains were more clonally expanded and had lower generation probabilities than equally common non-associated chains. V-gene and J-gene trimming of TCR beta chains was associated with a missense DCLRE1C variant in a later genetic analysis, and the association was replicated in an independent cohort. An earlier analysis of 587 of the donors showed that most TCR beta V segments appeared in productive rearrangements either about 87% or about 30% of the time, which broadly matched IMGT annotations. Linkage disequilibrium might explain the correlated functional status among segregating V segments, but an unknown experimental factor could not be excluded. The earlier analysis of some 560 of the donors excluded 15 to 20 rarely observed V segments, including chromosome 9 orphons, because counts were too low. Strong co-occurrence of HLA alleles, especially DR and DQ, made assigning TCR associations to individual alleles difficult. Several of the top co-occurrence clusters appeared to be linked to parvovirus B19, influenza, CMV and Epstein-Barr virus, according to a later analysis. Immune exposure information for the cohort was limited to CMV serostatus. HLA typing was unavailable for some donors at each locus, so association tests used only the typed subset. The classifier was reported to diagnose cytomegalovirus status with high specificity and sensitivity in both the original cohort and the validation cohort. Sequencing depth was assumed to be roughly uniform across donors in the presence/absence analyses, though that assumption may not hold. Three of the identified cytomegalovirus-associated TCR beta chains were confirmed in vitro to be specific for cytomegalovirus antigens. The authors suggested that the approach could potentially be extended to other disease states and immunological phenotypes. A total of 150 or so TCR beta chains were listed by the study as associated with cytomegalovirus. A later analysis found that most CMV-associated TCR beta chains appeared HLA-restricted, with HLA associations seemingly driven largely by CMV exposure. A further reported finding was that TCR beta sequences accurately predicted the HLA-A and HLA-B alleles for most subjects in the first cohort. According to a later analysis, TCR association rates differed among HLA loci, with DRB1 alleles showing the most associated TCRs and HLA-C alleles showing the fewest. A group of highly shared sequence variants was considered likely to be a technical artifact of the sequencing pipeline. Compared with the 666-donor mean, donors in an Asian-associated ancestry cluster had fewer N-insertions in productive TCRs, according to a later genetic analysis. In this cohort, only TCR beta chains were sequenced, and detectable features were limited by the absence of alpha or paired-chain data.

Library creation used the immunoSEQ multiplex PCR assay. For the multiplex PCR, a mixture combining 60 forward primers for TCR Vbeta segments and 13 reverse primers for TCR Jbeta segments was used. The CDR3 region of rearranged TCR beta genes was amplified from genomic DNA by a multiplex PCR assay. Amplified TCR beta libraries were sequenced as 87-base-pair reads on the Illumina HiSeq System. The paper's data handling went like this. In a later analysis, approximately 74 million unique TCR beta chains were counted across the 690 or so repertoires, and approximately 11 million of these chains were shared by at least two donors. Raw reads were error-corrected and collapsed into unique sequences with a nearest-neighbor algorithm that merged closely related sequences to remove PCR and sequencing errors. Alignment of CDR3 sequences to IMGT reference sequences was used to assign V, D and J gene segments. For a sequence to be retained, at least a six-nucleotide match to both a V gene segment and a J gene segment was required. Rearrangements were classified as productive when the CDR3 lacked stop codons and remained in frame with V and J, and all other rearrangements were classified as non-productive. Following IMGT convention, CDR3 was defined as the stretch from the second conserved V-encoded cysteine to the conserved J-encoded phenylalanine. In an earlier analysis of approximately 590 of the donors, sequences lacking an unambiguous match to a single V gene segment were excluded. An earlier analysis of about 600 of the donors called V segments functional above 56.7% productive rearrangements and segregating when the between-donor standard deviation exceeded 5%. A statistical classification framework was developed to diagnose cytomegalovirus status using the catalog of TCR beta chain sequences. V and J gene assignment, in a later analysis, came from comparing TCR nucleotide sequences with IMGT/GENE-DB human TR gene sequences. Using the TCRdist pipeline, a later analysis assigned CDR3 sequences along with most-parsimonious VDJ recombination scenarios. In a later analysis, each TCR beta chain was defined by its CDR3 amino acid sequence together with its V-gene family, and reads without a unique V-gene family were excluded. As a way to deal with suspected cross-contamination and a sequencing artifact, a later analysis dropped 640 or so nucleotide sequences that were highly shared and had low generation probability. In a later analysis, a clonal expansion index was calculated for each public chain from normalized within-repertoire ranks of inferred template counts. A later analysis computed generation probabilities with a VDJ recombination model fitted to out-of-frame rearrangements, and checked the results against IGoR. A later analysis scored TCR-TCR, TCR-HLA and TCR-CMV co-occurrence with hypergeometric tests, applying a repertoire-size bias correction to TCR pairs. In a later analysis, false discovery rates were estimated by permuting HLA or CMV assignments 20 times. In a later analysis, co-occurring TCRs were grouped with DBSCAN, and TCRdist sequence similarity was added when clustering was performed within HLA-allele-positive subsets. For co-occurrence clustering, repertoires with fewer than 30,000 or more than 120,000 public chains were excluded, along with roughly five repertoires with anomalous nucleotide sharing. This immuneACCESS table, as held by TCRdb, lists in-frame sequences with V and J called but not all clones. Of the missing ones, under half trace to an unresolved V gene in checked studies; the others have no known cause. V and J calls and clone size are given by that table; D and trimming were obtained from the DNA. The sample table records about 150,000 clones; about 70% of these occur just once. The ten largest clones represent 3.1% of the sample.

The cohort comprised 550 to 700 healthy bone marrow donors. At the time of sampling, every cohort member was nominally healthy, though immune exposures that went unrecorded were likely present. The donor was CMV seronegative and was included in the group of hundreds of seronegative cohort members. Each donor provided a peripheral blood sample, and peripheral blood mononuclear cells were used for TCR beta sequencing. Genomic DNA extraction from the blood cell samples was performed with the Qiagen DNeasy Blood Extraction Kit. Note on this clone: What this receptor recognizes is not known. Base qualities are missing; no much larger clone stands one base away.

The clonotype comes from a male donor in good health and CMV-seronegative. The sequenced material came from PBMCs.

CDR3 region: CASSPLHGRGTDTQYF. The nucleotide sequence is TGTGCCAGCAGCCCCCTACATGGCAGGGGCACAGATACGCAGTATTTT. The V and J segments used are TRBV9 and TRBJ2-3; the D segment could be TRBD1, given 5 matching bases. CDR1 SGDLS and CDR2 YYNGEE were looked up in the germline V gene. V gives up 4 bases and J gives up 1 base, and the segment between their germline ends measures 16 bases. There are 16 amino acids in the CDR3, from cysteine to phenylalanine inclusive. The entry retains the CDR3 DNA only, 48 bases that are in frame from base 1.